The 13 T cell receptor beta chains below were found in one sample sequenced in a study of OX40 agonist ivuxolimab in advanced cancers. The method was immunoSEQ multiplex PCR; TCRdb's version includes in-frame clones alone and lacks a portion of them. The sample carries 55,000 to 60,000 clones, roughly 84% recorded once. Sample: CD4+ or CD8+ T cells sorted from blood, taken in a trial of the OX40 agonist ivuxolimab. The receptor set was obtained from an adult with an advanced solid tumor such as melanoma, head and neck, liver or kidney cancer.

V gene TRBV5-1 combines with J gene TRBJ2-3; 13 bases are shared with TRBD2. Germline CDR1 is SGHRS and CDR2 is YFSETQ. Trimming at V came to 4 bases and at J to 0 bases, leaving 5 bases not matched to a gene. The CDR3 runs to 17 residues. Written as DNA, the CDR3 is TGCGCCAGCAGCCTCTGGGGACTAGCGGGAAGCACAGATACGCAGTATTTT. Translated: CASSLWGLAGSTDTQYF.

The chain combines TRBV11-2 with TRBJ2-2; the D is unclear. This CDR3 is 16 amino acids long. The germline CDR1 and CDR2 sequences are SGHAT and FQNNGV. Trimming cost V 3 bases and J 1 base, with 12 bases left between them. CDR3 amino acids: CASSFFLSGNTGELFF. CDR3 bases: TGTGCCAGCAGCTTTTTCTTGTCGGGGAACACCGGGGAGCTGTTTTTT.

This clone occurred once. The chain uses TRBV21-1 and TRBJ2-7; the table's D gene call, TRBD1, was not cross checked with the DNA. TRBV21-1 is a pseudogene locus. This CDR3 has 16 residues. CDR3 residues: CASSPGTGGKGKEQYF. In nucleotides, the CDR3 is TGTGCCAGCAGTCCCGGGACAGGGGGTAAGGGGAAGGAGCAGTACTTC.

This clone was seen just once. The chain links TRBV6-1 to TRBJ2-7; the match to TRBD2 covers 7 bases. V lost 1 base, J lost 2 bases, and 8 bases stayed unmatched. The germline CDR1 and CDR2 sequences are MNHNS and SASEGT. The CDR3 is made up of 16 amino acids. The CDR3 here is CASSEGSPSGTYEQYF. CDR3 DNA: TGTGCCAGCAGTGAAGGTTCGCCTAGCGGAACCTACGAGCAGTACTTC.

The chain has TRBV5-4 and TRBJ1-6; 9 bases agree with TRBD1. The J segment lost 7 bases and the V segment lost 4 bases, leaving 6 bases of the junction unmatched. The CDR3 has 15 residues. Germline V gives CDR1 SGHNT, CDR2 YYREEE (reference sequence). CDR3 residues: CASSTRTGANSPLHF. CDR3 DNA: TGTGCCAGCAGCACACGGACAGGGGCGAATTCACCCCTCCACTTT.

The J gene is TRBJ1-6, the V gene TRBV7-2, with D maybe TRBD1 (6 bases). V was shortened by 5 bases and J by 8 bases, with 19 bases between the two germline ends. The V gene's germline CDR1 is SGHTA and CDR2 FQGNSA. This CDR3 has 16 amino acids. CDR3 in DNA: TGTGCCAGCAGCCTTTGGGGGCAGGACCTATATTCACCCCTCCACTTT. Its translation: CASSLWGQDLYSPLHF.

This clone occurred once. The chain recombines TRBV2 with TRBJ1-6; D may be TRBD1 (6 bases). Germline-derived CDR1 and CDR2 are SNHLY and FYNNEI. The ends were cut back, 6 bases at V and 0 bases at J, with 15 bases in the middle. This CDR3 is 17 amino acids long. The CDR3 loop reads CASSPRQASSYNSPLHF. In DNA, the CDR3 is TGTGCCAGCAGCCCACGACAGGCGAGCTCCTATAATTCACCCCTCCACTTT.

The chain is built from TRBV19 and TRBJ1-1, with a weak D call TRBD1 (6 bases). V was pared by 3 bases and J by 3 bases, with 8 bases between. The CDR3 length is 13 residues. In germline, CDR1 is LNHDA, CDR2 SQIVND (reference sequence). CDR3 sequence: CASSIRTDTEAFF. For the CDR3, the DNA is TGTGCCAGTAGTATTAGGACAGACACTGAAGCTTTCTTT.

The DNA of the CDR3 is TGTGCCTGGAGTGTACGGAGGCACACCATATATTTT. Translation: CAWSVRRHTIYF. The chain has TRBV30 and TRBJ1-3; D is unclear. Trimming took off 0 bases at V and 8 bases at J, with 8 bases between the two ends. Germline CDR1 GTSNPN, CDR2 SVGIG (reference sequence). The CDR3 extends over 12 amino acids. Full variable domain (outside the CDR3, taken from reference TRBV30 and TRBJ1-3): SQTIHQWPATLVQPVGSPLSLECTVEGTSNPNLYWYRQAAGRGLQLLFYSVGIGQISSEVPQNLSASRPQDRQFILSSKKLLLSDSGFYLCAWSVRRHTIYFGEGSWLTVV.

V and J are TRBV14 and TRBJ1-4, with 8 bases aligning to TRBD1. Germline CDR1 is SGHDN and CDR2 is FVKESK. V was pared by 3 bases and J by 8 bases, with 17 bases of the junction left unmatched. This CDR3 has 18 residues. This CDR3 is CASSHQRASQGAGEKLFF. The CDR3, as DNA: TGTGCCAGCAGCCATCAACGAGCGTCTCAGGGGGCAGGGGAAAAACTGTTTTTT.

The rearrangement joins TRBV5-1 to TRBJ1-1, with D hard to call. Germline-derived CDR1 and CDR2 are SGHRS and YFSETQ. This CDR3 is built from 15 residues. V was pared by 4 bases and J by 1 base, with 14 bases between. The chain's CDR3 is CASSRRLGKNTEAFF. CDR3 coding DNA: TGCGCCAGCAGCCGAAGGTTGGGAAAGAACACTGAAGCTTTCTTT.

The CDR3 nucleotides read TGTGCCAGCTCACCCGGTCCCCAAGAGACCCAGTACTTC. It codes for CASSPGPQETQYF. The chain uses TRBV18 and TRBJ2-5; no clear D gene. Germline CDR1 reads KGHSH; CDR2 reads LQKENI. The CDR3 spans 13 residues. Trimming left V 3 bases short and J 1 base short, with 6 bases between.

The J gene is TRBJ1-2, the V gene TRBV15; D gene uncertain. With 0 bases removed from V and 8 bases from J, the gap between germline ends came to 13 bases. The CDR3 is 14 amino acids. Germline CDR1 and CDR2: LNHNV and YYDKDF (reference sequence). The CDR3 here is CATSRDFDSGGYTF. CDR3 in DNA: TGTGCCACCAGCAGAGATTTTGACTCGGGGGGCTACACCTTC.